A single sample is the source of the 13 T cell receptor beta chains below, sequenced in a study of technical replicates of blood from four donors. Only in-frame clones appear in the TCRdb table, and some are missing; sequencing was by immunoSEQ multiplex PCR. The data contain 60,000 to 65,000 clones, around 92% of them singletons. Source material: PBMCs. These receptors were taken from a human donor in good health. Some clones in this sample may be carry-over from other donors' samples.

The rearrangement links TRBV7-9 to TRBJ2-7; TRBD1 agrees at 7 bases. The ends lost 3 bases at V and 5 bases at J; junction bases unmatched: 1. CDR3 size: 12 residues. Germline CDR1 and CDR2: SEHNR and FQNEAQ (reference sequence). CDR3 coding DNA: TGTGCCAGCAGCTTTACAGGGGACGAGCAGTACTTC. Its protein product is CASSFTGDEQYF.

The chain joins TRBV19 to TRBJ1-1, with 9 bases that match TRBD1. Germline V lookup: CDR1 LNHDA, CDR2 SQIVND (reference sequence). The CDR3 is made up of 18 amino acids. Losses at the gene ends were 5 bases for V and 4 bases for J; bases not matched to a gene: 17. CDR3 loop: CASSPQDRGGLGLTEAFF. In DNA, the CDR3 is TGTGCCAGTAGTCCTCAGGACAGGGGTGGTTTAGGACTCACTGAAGCTTTCTTT.

The chain links TRBV6-5 to TRBJ2-7; perhaps TRBD2 as D (5 bases). Germline CDR1 reads MNHEY; CDR2 reads SVGAGI. V was cut by 5 bases and J by 4 bases, with 15 bases left in between. CDR3 length equals 14 residues. The CDR3 DNA follows: TGTGCCAGCAGTATGGACCGGGATTTATACGAGCAGTACTTC. Translation: CASSMDRDLYEQYF.

The chain uses TRBV9 and TRBJ2-5; TRBD1 aligns across 9 bases. The trim removed 2 bases at V and 5 bases at J, leaving 10 bases unmatched. Germline V CDR1 and CDR2: SGDLS, YYNGEE. CDR3 length: 16 residues. The CDR3 sequence: CASSVQPGQGMETQYF. CDR3 sequence (DNA): TGTGCCAGCAGCGTCCAGCCGGGACAGGGAATGGAGACCCAGTACTTC.

The chain couples TRBV6-6 to TRBJ1-6; no clear D. Per germline, CDR1 MNHNY and CDR2 SVGAGI (reference sequence). Trimming removed 5 bases at V and 5 bases at J, with 10 bases between. The CDR3 extends over 14 amino acids. The CDR3 nucleotides are TGTGCCAGCAGTCCGCGGCCAAATAATTCACCCCTCCACTTT. Its protein product is CASSPRPNNSPLHF.

The chain uses TRBV19 and TRBJ1-5, with a weak D call TRBD1 (5 bases). CDR3 length equals 13 residues. Trimming left V 2 bases short and J 4 bases short, with 6 bases between. Germline V CDR1 and CDR2: LNHDA, SQIVND (reference sequence). CDR3 DNA sequence: TGTGCCAGTAGTATACACAGGAATCAGCCCCAGCATTTT. Translating it yields CASSIHRNQPQHF.

The V and J genes are TRBV2 and TRBJ2-2; D is ambiguous. The CDR3 is 13 residues long. Germline loops: CDR1 SNHLY, CDR2 FYNNEI. Trimming took off 4 bases at V and 1 base at J, with 4 bases between the two ends. Here the CDR3 reads CASSAQNTGELFF. The CDR3, as DNA: TGTGCCAGCAGTGCCCAGAACACCGGGGAGCTGTTTTTT.

The table lists this clone with a count of one. J is TRBJ2-1 and V is TRBV4-1; 8 bases line up with TRBD2. From germline, CDR1 is MGHRA and CDR2 YSYEKL. The CDR3 runs to 16 residues. V was clipped by 0 bases and J by 10 bases; unmatched bases: 11. The CDR3 sequence: CASSQDSGGTFREQFF. In DNA, the CDR3 is TGCGCCAGCAGCCAAGATTCGGGGGGGACCTTCCGAGAGCAGTTCTTC.

This chain joins TRBV18 and TRBJ2-5, with a possible D match to TRBD2 (5 bases). CDR3 size: 14 residues. Germline CDR1 reads KGHSH; CDR2 reads LQKENI. V lost 3 bases, J lost 2 bases, and 10 bases lay in between. The CDR3 DNA is TGTGCCAGCTCACCGAGGGCGGAGCAAGAGACCCAGTACTTC. Translated: CASSPRAEQETQYF. Full variable domain (rest looked up from reference TRBV18 and TRBJ2-5): NAGVMQNPRHLVRRRGQEARLRCSPMKGHSHVYWYRQLPEEGLKFMVYLQKENIIDESGMPKERFSAEFPKEGPSILRIQQVVRGDSAAYFCASSPRAEQETQYFGPGTRLLVL.

The chain uses TRBV5-4 and TRBJ2-5; 8 nucleotides align to TRBD2. The germline gives CDR1 SGHNT, CDR2 YYREEE (reference sequence). The CDR3 sequence is 14 residues long. The trim removed 3 bases at V and 3 bases at J, leaving 4 bases unmatched. Here the CDR3 reads CASSSALAEETQYF. The CDR3 DNA follows: TGTGCCAGCAGCTCCGCACTAGCGGAAGAGACCCAGTACTTC.

The chain links TRBV14 to TRBJ2-5; 8 bases are a match to TRBD2. CDR1 and CDR2 (germline): SGHDN, FVKESK. The CDR3 covers 13 residues. V dropped 9 bases and J dropped 5; count of bases not matched to a gene: 8. The DNA for the CDR3 is TGTGCCAGTCCAAGCGGGAGCCGCGAGACCCAGTACTTC. Amino acid sequence: CASPSGSRETQYF.

This clone came up once. The V gene is TRBV5-1, the J gene TRBJ1-1, with TRBD1 as a possible D gene (6 bases). Germline V CDR1 and CDR2: SGHRS, YFSETQ. Trimming pared 6 bases from V and 0 bases from J, leaving 15 bases between. CDR3 size: 15 residues. In DNA, the CDR3 is TGCGCCAGCACTCACAGGGCAGACTTGAACACTGAAGCTTTCTTT. Protein product: CASTHRADLNTEAFF.

The chain joins TRBV30 to TRBJ2-7; D not certain. CDR1 GTSNPN and CDR2 SVGIG come from the germline V gene (reference sequence). V shed 2 bases and J shed 2 bases, with 10 bases lying between them. This CDR3 is built from 13 residues. The CDR3 region has the DNA TGTGCCTGGAGTCGACTGGGTCCCTACGAGCAGTACTTC. This gives the protein CAWSRLGPYEQYF.